The present T cell receptor beta chain was sequenced within a study of shared clonotypes between healthy human individuals. V trimming: 4 bases; J trimming: 2 bases; junction bases outside the gene matches: 4. The CDR3 has 15 amino acids. In germline, CDR1 is SGHTA, CDR2 FQGTGA. Assay: immunoSEQ multiplex PCR; the TCRdb copy retains only in-frame clones and omits some. Here the sample spans 800,000 to 1,200,000 clones, more than 75% being singletons. Material for sequencing was memory CD4+ T cells from PBMCs. Specified subset: CD45RA-negative fraction. The source is a man younger than 35 in good health. Some clones in this sample may be carry-over from other donors' samples. J is TRBJ2-5 and V is TRBV7-3, with 10 bases fitting TRBD1. CDR3 loop: CASSWTGGSQETQYF. In nucleotides, the CDR3 is TGTGCCAGCAGCTGGACAGGGGGTTCTCAAGAGACCCAGTACTTC.